This TCR beta chain was observed in a study of blood T cell repertoires in COVID-19. Seattle's enrolled individuals joined amid active infection and were then monitored longitudinally. Measured with immunoSEQ multiplex PCR; TCRdb has only the in-frame clones, and not every one. This sample has some 150,000 clones; 70% to 80% occur once, and the top ten carry around 5%. V trimming: 5 bases; J trimming: 5 bases; junction bases outside the gene matches: 9. Germline CDR1 is MDHEN and CDR2 is SYDVKM. CDR3 length: 15 amino acids. This chain joins TRBV28 and TRBJ1-2; 9 nucleotides agree with TRBD1. The sequence was obtained from a woman between 65 and 79 years old with COVID-19, enrolled during active disease. Sample: peripheral blood. The CDR3 is CASSHRDRVWYGYTF. The CDR3 bases are TGTGCCAGCAGTCACCGGGACAGGGTTTGGTATGGCTACACCTTC.